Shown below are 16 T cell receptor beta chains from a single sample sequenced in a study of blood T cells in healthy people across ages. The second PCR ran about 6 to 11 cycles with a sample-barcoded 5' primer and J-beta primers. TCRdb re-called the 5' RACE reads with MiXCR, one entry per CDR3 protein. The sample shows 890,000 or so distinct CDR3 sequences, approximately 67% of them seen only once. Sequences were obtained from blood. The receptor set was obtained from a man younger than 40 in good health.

CDR3 amino acids: CAISGTGSDTEAFF. CDR3 bases: TGTGCCATCAGTGGGACAGGGTCGGACACTGAAGCTTTCTTT. The chain links TRBV10-3 to TRBJ1-1; TRBD1 matches 8 bases. V dropped 4 bases and J dropped 3; count of bases not matched to a gene: 4. The germline CDR1 and CDR2 sequences are ENHRY and SYGVKD. This CDR3 region has 14 residues.

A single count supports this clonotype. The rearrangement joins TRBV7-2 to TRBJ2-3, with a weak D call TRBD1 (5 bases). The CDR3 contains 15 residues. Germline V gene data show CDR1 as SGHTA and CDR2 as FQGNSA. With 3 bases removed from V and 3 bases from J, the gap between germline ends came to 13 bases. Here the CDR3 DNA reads TGTGCCAGCAGCTTGGGGCCCCCGACGACAGATACGCAGTATTTT. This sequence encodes CASSLGPPTTDTQYF.

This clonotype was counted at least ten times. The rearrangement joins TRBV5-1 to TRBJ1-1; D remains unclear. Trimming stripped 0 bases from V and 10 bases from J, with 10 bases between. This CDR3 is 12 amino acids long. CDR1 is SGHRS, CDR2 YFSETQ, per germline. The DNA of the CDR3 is TGCGCCAGCAGCTTGGAAACATCGGGAGCTTTCTTT. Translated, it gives CASSLETSGAFF.

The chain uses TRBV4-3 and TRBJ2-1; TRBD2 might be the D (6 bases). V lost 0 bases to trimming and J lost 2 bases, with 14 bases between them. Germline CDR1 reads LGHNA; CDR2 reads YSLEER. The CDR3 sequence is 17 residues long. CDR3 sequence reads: CASSQDWGGATYNEQFF. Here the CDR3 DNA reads TGCGCCAGCAGCCAAGATTGGGGCGGGGCAACCTACAATGAGCAGTTCTTC.

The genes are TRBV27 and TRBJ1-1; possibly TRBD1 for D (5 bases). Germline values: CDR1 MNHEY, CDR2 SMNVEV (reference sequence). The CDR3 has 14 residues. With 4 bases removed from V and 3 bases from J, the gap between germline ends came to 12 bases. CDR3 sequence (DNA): TGTGCCAGCAGTTCAGGGAGTACGGACACTGAAGCTTTCTTT. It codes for CASSSGSTDTEAFF.

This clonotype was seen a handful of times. CDR3 sequence: CASSQHQEGYGYTF. The CDR3 nucleotides read TGTGCCAGCAGCCAGCACCAGGAGGGCTATGGCTACACCTTC. This chain links TRBV4-2 with TRBJ1-2; D gene uncertain. There are 14 residues in the CDR3. Trimming removed 3 bases from V and 4 bases from J, with 12 bases in between. Germline CDR1 reads LGHNA; CDR2 reads YNFKEQ.

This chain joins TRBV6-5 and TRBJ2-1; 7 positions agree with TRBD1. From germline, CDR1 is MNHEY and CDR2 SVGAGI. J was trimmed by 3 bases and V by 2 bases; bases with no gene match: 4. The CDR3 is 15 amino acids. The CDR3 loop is CASSYDRAFYNEQFF. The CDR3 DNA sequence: TGTGCCAGCAGTTACGACAGGGCCTTCTACAATGAGCAGTTCTTC.

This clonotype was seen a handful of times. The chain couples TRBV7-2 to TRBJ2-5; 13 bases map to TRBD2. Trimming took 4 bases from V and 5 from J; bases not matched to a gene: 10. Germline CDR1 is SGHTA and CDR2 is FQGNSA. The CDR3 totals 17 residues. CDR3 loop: CASSYLTGTSGVETQYF. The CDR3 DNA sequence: TGTGCCAGCAGCTATTTAACCGGGACTAGCGGGGTTGAGACCCAGTACTTC. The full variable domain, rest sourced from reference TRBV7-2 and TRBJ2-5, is GAGVSQSPSNKVTEKGKDVELRCDPISGHTALYWYRQSLGQGLEFLIYFQGNSAPDKSGLPSDRFSAERTGGSVSTLTIQRTQQEDSAVYLCASSYLTGTSGVETQYFGPGTRLLVL.

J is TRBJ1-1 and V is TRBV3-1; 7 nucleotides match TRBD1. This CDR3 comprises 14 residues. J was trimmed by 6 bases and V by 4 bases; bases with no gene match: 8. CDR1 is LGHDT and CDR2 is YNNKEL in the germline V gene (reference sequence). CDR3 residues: CASSLTMQGAEAFF. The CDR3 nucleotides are TGTGCCAGCAGCCTAACCATGCAGGGGGCTGAAGCTTTCTTT. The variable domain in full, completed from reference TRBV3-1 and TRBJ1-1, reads DTAVSQTPKYLVTQMGNDKSIKCEQNLGHDTMYWYKQDSKKFLKIMFSYNNKELIINETVPNRFSPKSPDKAHLNLHINSLELGDSAVYFCASSLTMQGAEAFFGQGTRLTVV.

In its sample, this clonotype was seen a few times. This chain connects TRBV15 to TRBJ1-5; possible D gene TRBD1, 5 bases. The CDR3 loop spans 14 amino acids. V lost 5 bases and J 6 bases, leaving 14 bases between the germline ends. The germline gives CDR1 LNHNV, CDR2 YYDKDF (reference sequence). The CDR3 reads CATSGGINGQPQHF. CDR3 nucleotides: TGTGCCACCAGCGGGGGGATAAACGGTCAGCCCCAGCATTTT.

In DNA form, the CDR3 reads TGTGCCAGCAGCTTAGTCGAGACGGGCCCCACTGGGCAGTACTTC. Protein product: CASSLVETGPTGQYF. This chain uses TRBV7-9 with TRBJ2-5; D not certain. Per germline, CDR1 SEHNR and CDR2 FQNEAQ (reference sequence). The CDR3 is 15 residues long. V lost 1 base, J lost 11 bases, and 20 bases lay in between.

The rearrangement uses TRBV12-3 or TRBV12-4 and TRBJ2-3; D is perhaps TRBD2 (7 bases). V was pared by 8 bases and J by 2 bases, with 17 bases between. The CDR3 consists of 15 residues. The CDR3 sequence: CASQGGGPHTDTQYF. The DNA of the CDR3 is TGTGCCAGCCAAGGGGGGGGGCCTCACACAGATACGCAGTATTTT.

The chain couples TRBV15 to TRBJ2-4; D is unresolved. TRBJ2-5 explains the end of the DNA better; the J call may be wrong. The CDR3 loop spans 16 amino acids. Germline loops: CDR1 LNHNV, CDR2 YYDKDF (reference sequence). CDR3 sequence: CATSRDGMGTHETQYF. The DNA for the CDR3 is TGTGCCACCAGCAGAGATGGGATGGGCACTCACGAGACCCAGTACTTC.

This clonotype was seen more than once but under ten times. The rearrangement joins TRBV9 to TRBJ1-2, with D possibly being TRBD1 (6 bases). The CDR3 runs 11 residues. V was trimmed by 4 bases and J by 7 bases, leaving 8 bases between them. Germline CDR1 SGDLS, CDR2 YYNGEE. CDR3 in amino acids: CASSNRVGYTF. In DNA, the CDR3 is TGTGCCAGCAGCAACAGGGTTGGCTACACCTTC.

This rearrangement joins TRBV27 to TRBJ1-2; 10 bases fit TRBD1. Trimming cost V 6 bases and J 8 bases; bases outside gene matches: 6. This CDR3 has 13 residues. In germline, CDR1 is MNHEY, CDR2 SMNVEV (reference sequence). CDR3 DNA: TGTGCCAGCAGCCCGGACAGGGGGAGCGGCTACACCTTC. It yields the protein CASSPDRGSGYTF.

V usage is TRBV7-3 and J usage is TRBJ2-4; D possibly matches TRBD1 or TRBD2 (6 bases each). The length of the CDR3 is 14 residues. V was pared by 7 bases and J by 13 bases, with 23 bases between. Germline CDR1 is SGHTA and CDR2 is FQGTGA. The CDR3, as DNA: TGTGCCAGCAACACAGCCCTCAGGGGACGGGAGCAGTACTTC. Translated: CASNTALRGREQYF.